This TCR beta chain was identified during a study of CD4 T cells in relation to SARS-CoV-2 and coronaviruses. Study-level information: ViraFEST: roughly ten-day antigen culture of PBMCs, then TCR beta CDR3 sequencing.

Sequencing used immunoSEQ multiplex PCR; TCRdb keeps in-frame clones, though not all of them. The sample lists some 45,000 clones, approximately 80% occurring once. Points on this clone: Its antigen is not known.

The CDR3 sequence is 15 residues long. Germline V lookup: CDR1 SQVTM, CDR2 ANQGSEA. The germline V and J ends were trimmed by 5 bases and 0 bases, with 17 bases remaining between them. Input material: naive CD4+ T cells from PBMCs, cultured in vitro. Noted subset: naive CD4+ T cells isolated by negative enrichment. The chain links TRBV29-1 to TRBJ2-7; tentative D call: TRBD2 (6 bases). This TCR was recovered from an adult with COVID-19. CDR3 sequence reads: CSVRQAGTSSYEQYF. DNA of the CDR3: TGCAGCGTTAGGCAAGCGGGTACCAGCTCCTACGAGCAGTACTTC.